A single sample gave rise to the 23 T cell receptor beta chains below, sequenced in a study of cytomegalovirus exposure and HLA in healthy donors. A multiplex PCR was run with 60 Vbeta primers and 13 Jbeta primers. Some clones are missing from TCRdb's copy, which holds only in-frame ones; the method was immunoSEQ multiplex PCR. The data show 100,000 or so clones, with approximately 80% seen just once and 0.9% to 1.5% held by the top ten. The sequenced material came from PBMCs. The source is a woman aged 18 to 35 in good health and CMV-seronegative.

This clone was recorded a few times. The V call is TRBV6-6, the J call TRBJ1-6; 7 nucleotides match TRBD1. V shed 4 bases, J shed 9 bases, and the junction held 12 bases outside the gene matches. The length of the CDR3 is 16 residues. Germline-derived CDR1 and CDR2 are MNHNY and SVGAGI (reference sequence). CDR3 protein: CASSSSTGAQGSPLHF. CDR3 in DNA: TGTGCCAGCAGTTCTTCTACAGGGGCCCAGGGTTCACCCCTCCACTTT.

The chain is built from TRBV28 and TRBJ2-2, with no clear D. The CDR3 runs 11 residues. V lost 8 bases and J lost 8, with 9 bases in between. Looked up from germline, CDR1 is MDHEN and CDR2 is SYDVKM. CDR3: CASLTGGELFF. CDR3 sequence (DNA): TGTGCCAGCCTCACCGGGGGGGAGCTGTTTTTT.

The chain is built from TRBV2 and TRBJ2-1; 10 bases are a match to TRBD2. With V trimmed by 0 bases and J by 15 bases, 8 bases remained unmatched. This CDR3 is 14 amino acids long. Germline-derived CDR1 and CDR2 are SNHLY and FYNNEI. CDR3 nucleotide sequence: TGTGCCAGCAGTGAAGCTAGCGGGGGGTTGGGGGTGTTCTTC. Translated, it gives CASSEASGGLGVFF.

The chain links TRBV6-1 to TRBJ1-5; 9 bases match TRBD1. The CDR3 spans 15 residues. Trimming at V came to 7 bases and at J to 1 base, leaving 5 bases not matched to a gene. In germline, CDR1 is MNHNS, CDR2 SASEGT. The CDR3, as DNA: TGTGCCAGCATTAAACAGGGGGCGAGCAATCAGCCCCAGCATTTT. Translating it yields CASIKQGASNQPQHF.

There are a few counts of this clone. J is TRBJ1-1 and V is TRBV28; D is perhaps TRBD1 (6 bases). CDR1 is MDHEN, CDR2 SYDVKM, per germline. CDR3 size: 11 residues. V lost 4 bases and J lost 13, with 13 bases in between. CDR3 residues: CASSSRQDGFF. For the CDR3, the DNA is TGTGCCAGCAGTTCAAGACAGGATGGTTTCTTT.

The rearrangement links TRBV5-4 to TRBJ2-5; D not resolved. The CDR3 has 13 residues. Germline V lookup: CDR1 SGHNT, CDR2 YYREEE (reference sequence). Trimming took off 0 bases at V and 5 bases at J, with 8 bases between the two ends. CDR3: CASSLGLRETQYF. CDR3 in DNA: TGTGCCAGCAGCTTGGGGTTGCGGGAGACCCAGTACTTC.

The chain is built from TRBV7-2 and TRBJ1-2, with D perhaps matching TRBD1 (5 bases). Trimming shortened V by 7 bases and J by 8 bases, and 29 bases separated the two germline ends. The germline CDR1 and CDR2 sequences are SGHTA and FQGNSA. The CDR3 runs 17 residues. CDR3 residues: CASTPESLAGIIRGYTF. For the CDR3, the DNA is TGTGCCAGCACTCCCGAGTCATTGGCAGGGATCATTAGGGGCTACACCTTC.

This clone occurred a few times. This chain links TRBV10-3 with TRBJ1-1; the D gene is possibly TRBD1 (5 bases). CDR1 is ENHRY, CDR2 SYGVKD, per germline. CDR3 size: 12 residues. Trimming took off 2 bases at V and 8 bases at J, with 9 bases between the two ends. CDR3 coding DNA: TGTGCCATCAGTGAGGACAGAGGAGAAGCTTTCTTT. It codes for CAISEDRGEAFF.

The sample holds a few counts of this clone. The chain joins TRBV7-9 to TRBJ1-4, with D perhaps TRBD1 (5 bases). V was cut by 5 bases and J by 7 bases, with 17 bases left in between. The CDR3 loop spans 15 amino acids. Germline V gene sequence: CDR1 SEHNR, CDR2 FQNEAQ (reference sequence). In DNA form, the CDR3 reads TGTGCCAGCAGCGGTAGACAGTTACGTCTTGAAAAACTGTTTTTT. Translation gives CASSGRQLRLEKLFF.

The chain carries TRBV5-4 and TRBJ1-1; 8 positions match TRBD1. The CDR3 spans 16 residues. Germline CDR1 and CDR2: SGHNT and YYREEE (reference sequence). With 4 bases clipped from V and 7 bases from J, the junction kept 15 bases outside the gene matches. CDR3 loop: CASSPRTGRPAIEAFF. In nucleotides, the CDR3 is TGTGCCAGCAGCCCGAGGACAGGGAGGCCGGCTATTGAAGCTTTCTTT.

The chain joins TRBV7-3 to TRBJ2-3; no firm D call. The CDR3 spans 19 residues. The germline gives CDR1 SGHTA, CDR2 FQGTGA. Trimming took 0 bases from V and 0 from J, leaving 19 bases between them. The CDR3 reads CASSLTGRWAVISTDTQYF. In DNA, the CDR3 is TGTGCCAGCAGCTTAACCGGCCGTTGGGCAGTTATTAGCACAGATACGCAGTATTTT.

This clone was counted a few times. This chain joins TRBV7-9 and TRBJ1-1; 7 bases fit TRBD1. V dropped 5 bases and J dropped 7; count of bases not matched to a gene: 4. In germline, CDR1 is SEHNR, CDR2 FQNEAQ (reference sequence). The CDR3 is 12 amino acids. The CDR3 nucleotides read TGTGCCAGCAGCACCCGACAGGGTGAAGCTTTCTTT. Translated: CASSTRQGEAFF.

The chain has TRBV6-1 and TRBJ2-3; 10 bases are a match to TRBD2. The trim removed 8 bases at V and 0 bases at J, leaving 2 bases unmatched. Germline CDR1 MNHNS, CDR2 SASEGT. The length of the CDR3 is 14 residues. The CDR3 loop reads CASGTSESTDTQYF. The CDR3 DNA reads TGTGCCAGCGGGACTAGCGAGAGCACAGATACGCAGTATTTT.

V and J are TRBV6-5 and TRBJ2-1; D perhaps matches TRBD2 (5 bases). Trimming took 3 bases from V and 0 from J, leaving 9 bases between them. In germline, CDR1 is MNHEY, CDR2 SVGAGI. There are 15 residues in the CDR3. CDR3: CASSYEGSSYNEQFF. The DNA of the CDR3 is TGTGCCAGCAGTTATGAAGGGAGCTCCTACAATGAGCAGTTCTTC.

A word on this clone: The junction and the germline gene differ at one end; a read error may be behind it. The chain links TRBV7-9 to TRBJ1-1; D is unresolved. CDR3 length equals 12 residues. Looked up from germline, CDR1 is SEHNR and CDR2 is FQNEAQ (reference sequence). CDR3 bases: TGTTCCAGCAGCTCCGCGTTGAGTCACGCTTTCTTT. Translation: CSSSSALSHAFF.

The gene calls are TRBV6-1 and TRBJ2-5; 10 nucleotides line up with TRBD1. Germline values: CDR1 MNHNS, CDR2 SASEGT. The length of the CDR3 is 14 residues. The V and J ends lost 3 bases and 11 bases, in that order; junction bases with no gene match: 9. This CDR3 reads CASSEGTGVKEQYF. The CDR3 DNA is TGTGCCAGCAGTGAGGGGACAGGGGTTAAAGAGCAGTACTTC.

The chain recombines TRBV11-2 with TRBJ1-2; weak D call: TRBD1 (5 bases). Trimming removed 4 bases at V and 7 bases at J, with 16 bases between. Germline assignment: CDR1 SGHAT and CDR2 FQNNGV. There are 14 residues in the CDR3. CDR3 nucleotide sequence: TGTGCCAGCAGCTCCTCCAGGGCCCCTGGTGGCTACACCTTC. Its translation is CASSSSRAPGGYTF.

This chain connects TRBV18 to TRBJ2-1; 12 bases fit TRBD1. CDR1 and CDR2 from the germline V gene are KGHSH and LQKENI. The CDR3 spans 16 residues. V lost 3 bases to trimming and J lost 7 bases; unmatched junction nucleotides: 7. The CDR3 region is CASSPSGTGGLNEQFF. The CDR3 DNA sequence: TGTGCCAGCTCACCCTCCGGGACAGGGGGCTTGAATGAGCAGTTCTTC.

V is TRBV28 and J is TRBJ2-1; the match to TRBD2 covers 8 bases. Per the germline V gene, CDR1 is MDHEN and CDR2 is SYDVKM. The junction had 9 bases not matched to a gene; V was cut back by 6 bases and J by 8 bases. There are 14 residues in the CDR3. The CDR3 DNA follows: TGTGCCAGCAGAGGCAGCGGGAGAGGCCATGAGCAGTTCTTC. This sequence encodes CASRGSGRGHEQFF.

This chain connects TRBV28 to TRBJ1-2, with TRBD1 matching over 8 bases. V was clipped by 5 bases and J by 6 bases; unmatched bases: 8. Germline V gene data show CDR1 as MDHEN and CDR2 as SYDVKM. This CDR3 is 14 amino acids long. The CDR3 reads CASSPRTGLHGYTF. CDR3 DNA: TGTGCCAGCAGTCCGCGGACAGGGCTTCATGGCTACACCTTC.

This chain joins TRBV18 and TRBJ1-1; TRBD1 matches at 9 bases. With 4 bases clipped from V and 5 bases from J, the junction kept 14 bases outside the gene matches. Germline CDR1 and CDR2: KGHSH and LQKENI. There are 17 residues in the CDR3. The CDR3 protein is CASSLSGQGELGTEAFF. The DNA for the CDR3 is TGTGCCAGCTCACTCTCGGGACAGGGAGAATTGGGGACTGAAGCTTTCTTT.

The CDR3 DNA reads TGTGCCAGCAGTGGGGGACAGGGAATCGGGGCATATGGCTACACCTTC. Amino acid sequence: CASSGGQGIGAYGYTF. J is TRBJ1-2 and V is TRBV6-6; 9 nucleotides align to TRBD1. V shed 5 bases and J 5 bases; nucleotides not matched to a gene: 12. Germline-derived CDR1 and CDR2 are MNHNY and SVGAGI (reference sequence). There are 16 residues in the CDR3.

In DNA form, the CDR3 reads TGTGCCAGTAGTCCCCGACTAGCGGATCCCTACGAGCAGTACTTC. Residues: CASSPRLADPYEQYF. The genes are TRBV19 and TRBJ2-5; 9 bases map to TRBD2. The assigned J gene may be wrong: the sequence end matches TRBJ2-7 better. The CDR3 contains 15 residues. The germline V gene encodes CDR1 LNHDA and CDR2 SQIVND (reference sequence).